These 17 T cell receptor beta chains were sequenced from one sample in a study of cytomegalovirus exposure and HLA in healthy donors. Researchers ran the PCR with 60 Vbeta and 13 Jbeta primers. Clones were sequenced by immunoSEQ multiplex PCR, and TCRdb holds only the in-frame ones, with some missing. The repertoire holds 200,000 or so clones, more than 85% seen once, with 0.2% to 0.3% in the top ten. The material sequenced was PBMCs. Source of these receptors: a girl under three years old in good health and CMV-seronegative.

The chain couples TRBV7-8 to TRBJ2-5, with D possibly matching TRBD1 (5 bases). This CDR3 spans 13 amino acids. The germline V and J ends were trimmed by 5 bases and 1 base, with 8 bases remaining between them. From germline, CDR1 is SGHVS and CDR2 FQNEAQ. The CDR3 protein is CASSPDTQETQYF. The CDR3 DNA follows: TGTGCCAGCAGCCCGGACACCCAAGAGACCCAGTACTTC.

This chain joins TRBV25-1 and TRBJ2-7; perhaps TRBD2 as D (6 bases). The germline gives CDR1 MGHDK, CDR2 SYGVNS. V was pared by 1 base and J by 7 bases, with 14 bases between. The CDR3 is made up of 14 amino acids. CDR3 loop: CASSELGGEREQYF. The CDR3 DNA is TGTGCCAGCAGTGAATTAGGAGGGGAGAGGGAGCAGTACTTC.

This clone was counted between two and nine times. This chain uses TRBV5-1 with TRBJ1-6, with 8 bases matching TRBD1. Trimming removed 4 bases from V and 7 bases from J; junction bases left unmatched: 7. Germline lookup yields CDR1 SGHRS and CDR2 YFSETQ. The CDR3 has 15 amino acids. The CDR3 nucleotides read TGCGCCAGCAGCCCGTTCGACAGGGGAAATTCACCCCTCCACTTT. Its protein product is CASSPFDRGNSPLHF.

The CDR3 here is CASSGQGADSPLHF. The CDR3 nucleotides read TGTGCCAGCAGTGGACAGGGGGCTGATTCACCCCTCCACTTT. The chain is built from TRBV2 and TRBJ1-6; TRBD1 agrees at 10 bases. There are 14 residues in the CDR3. Germline CDR1 is SNHLY and CDR2 is FYNNEI. The J segment lost 8 bases and the V segment lost 4 bases, leaving 2 bases of the junction unmatched.

The genes are TRBV19 and TRBJ1-6; D possibly corresponds to TRBD1 (6 bases). The germline V gene encodes CDR1 LNHDA and CDR2 SQIVND (reference sequence). V lost 3 bases and J lost 9, with 15 bases in between. The CDR3 is 15 amino acids. The CDR3 here is CASSISQGGFSPLHF. The CDR3 DNA sequence: TGTGCCAGTAGTATCTCACAGGGTGGGTTTTCACCCCTCCACTTT.

V is TRBV7-2 and J is TRBJ2-3, with D tentatively TRBD2 (7 bases). The CDR3 length is 14 residues. Trimming removed 2 bases at V and 7 bases at J, with 13 bases between. Germline CDR1 and CDR2: SGHTA and FQGNSA. The CDR3 is CASSLNREGNTQYF. The CDR3, as DNA: TGTGCCAGCAGCTTAAACAGGGAGGGAAATACGCAGTATTTT. Filled out from reference TRBV7-2 and TRBJ2-3, the complete variable domain reads GAGVSQSPSNKVTEKGKDVELRCDPISGHTALYWYRQSLGQGLEFLIYFQGNSAPDKSGLPSDRFSAERTGGSVSTLTIQRTQQEDSAVYLCASSLNREGNTQYFGPGTRLTVL.

V gene TRBV7-9 combines with J gene TRBJ2-5; 10 bases fit TRBD2. V lost 0 bases to trimming and J lost 2 bases; unmatched junction nucleotides: 3. CDR1 and CDR2 from the germline V gene are SEHNR and FQNEAQ (reference sequence). The CDR3 sequence is 16 residues long. In DNA, the CDR3 is TGTGCCAGCAGCTTAGCGCAACTAGCGGGGCAAGAGACCCAGTACTTC. Protein product: CASSLAQLAGQETQYF.

This chain joins TRBV19 and TRBJ2-6; no clear D. V lost 8 bases to trimming and J lost 0 bases, with 17 bases between them. The CDR3 spans 17 residues. Germline V gene lookup returns CDR1 LNHDA and CDR2 SQIVND (reference sequence). In nucleotides, the CDR3 is TGTGCCAGTGCCCGAGGTTCATCATTCTCTGGGGCCAACGTCCTGACTTTC. This codes for CASARGSSFSGANVLTF.

Comments on this clone: Mismatch with germline at one junction end may stem from a read error. The chain uses TRBV27 and TRBJ2-7; possibly TRBD2 for D (5 bases). Per germline, CDR1 MNHEY and CDR2 SMNVEV (reference sequence). This CDR3 is built from 14 residues. The CDR3 bases are TGTGCCAACAGTTTGGCGGGTTCAATCTACGAGCAGTACTTC. This codes for CANSLAGSIYEQYF.

V usage is TRBV19 and J usage is TRBJ1-5; no reliable D call. Germline V lookup: CDR1 LNHDA, CDR2 SQIVND (reference sequence). The CDR3 is 13 residues long. Trimming stripped 6 bases from V and 5 bases from J, with 11 bases between. The chain's CDR3 is CASRTVGDQPQHF. Here the CDR3 DNA reads TGTGCCAGTAGGACGGTGGGAGATCAGCCCCAGCATTTT.

The chain links TRBV7-3 to TRBJ2-5, with D tentatively TRBD1 (7 bases). Germline values: CDR1 SGHTA, CDR2 FQGTGA. V was cut by 3 bases and J by 4 bases, with 12 bases left in between. The CDR3 extends over 14 amino acids. Here the CDR3 reads CASSLDRRGETQYF. The DNA for the CDR3 is TGTGCCAGCAGCTTGGACAGGAGGGGAGAGACCCAGTACTTC.

V is TRBV6-1 and J is TRBJ2-4; D might be TRBD1 (6 bases). V lost 4 bases and J 14 bases, leaving 15 bases between the germline ends. This CDR3 region has 12 residues. The germline V gene encodes CDR1 MNHNS and CDR2 SASEGT. CDR3 coding DNA: TGTGCCAGCAGTGCGTTGGACAGTTATGAGTACTTC. This translates into CASSALDSYEYF.

This chain uses TRBV4-1 with TRBJ1-4; D is uncertain. With 0 bases removed from V and 7 bases from J, the gap between germline ends came to 9 bases. Germline CDR1 is MGHRA and CDR2 is YSYEKL. CDR3 size: 14 residues. The CDR3 loop reads CASSQESGFEKLFF. The CDR3 bases are TGCGCCAGCAGCCAAGAGAGCGGATTTGAAAAACTGTTTTTT.

This clone was detected once. The gene calls are TRBV2 and TRBJ1-5, with 7 bases identical to TRBD1. V shed 6 bases, J shed 2 bases, and the junction held 4 bases outside the gene matches. Germline CDR1 and CDR2: SNHLY and FYNNEI. This CDR3 contains 14 residues. The CDR3 reads CASRDTGGNQPQHF. In DNA, the CDR3 is TGTGCCAGCAGGGATACAGGGGGCAATCAGCCCCAGCATTTT.

The rearrangement joins TRBV13 to TRBJ2-7; 8 positions match TRBD1. Germline V CDR1 and CDR2: PRHDT, FYEKMQ (reference sequence). V lost 5 bases and J lost 3; bases outside the gene matches: 15. This CDR3 spans 17 amino acids. CDR3 bases: TGTGCCAGCAGCCCCAGATACCGACAGGGGCGGTTCTACGAGCAGTACTTC. Its translation is CASSPRYRQGRFYEQYF.

The chain joins TRBV6-1 to TRBJ1-1; maybe TRBD1 (6 bases). Trimming stripped 5 bases from V and 5 bases from J, with 12 bases between. The CDR3 is 13 amino acids. Germline-derived CDR1 and CDR2 are MNHNS and SASEGT. The CDR3 DNA is TGTGCCAGCAGTTTGGGGGCACGTACTGAAGCTTTCTTT. Amino acid sequence: CASSLGARTEAFF.

This chain uses TRBV6-1 with TRBJ1-2; the match to TRBD1 covers 8 bases. With 6 bases clipped from V and 5 bases from J, the junction kept 2 bases outside the gene matches. The germline gives CDR1 MNHNS, CDR2 SASEGT. The CDR3 length is 12 residues. The CDR3 nucleotides read TGTGCCAGCAGGGGGACAGGATATGGCTACACCTTC. Translated, it gives CASRGTGYGYTF.